The TCR beta chain under discussion was sequenced for a study of blood T cell repertoires in COVID-19. Study-wide background: Sites in the United States, Italy and Spain provided acute and convalescent COVID-19 samples.

In the authors' methods: Estimation of nucleated cell counts relied on the amplification of reference gene primers. Profiled with immunoSEQ multiplex PCR; TCRdb holds only in-frame clones, not every one. V and J calls and clone size follow that table, whereas D and trimming were derived from the DNA. The repertoire holds 300,000 to 350,000 clones, with 80% to 90% as singletons. Trimming left V 2 bases short and J 5 bases short, with 12 bases between. Germline-derived CDR1 and CDR2 are ENHRY and SYGVKD. The CDR3 length is 15 residues. Participant-reported clinical history was the basis for cohort assignment.

Input material: PBMCs or T cells enriched from blood (not recorded which). V is TRBV10-3 and J is TRBJ2-2; a weak D match, TRBD2 (6 bases). The receptor's source is a woman aged 40 to 50 with acute COVID-19. The CDR3 here is CAISESAGTTGELFF. The CDR3 region has the DNA TGTGCCATCAGTGAGAGCGCAGGGACTACCGGGGAGCTGTTTTTT.